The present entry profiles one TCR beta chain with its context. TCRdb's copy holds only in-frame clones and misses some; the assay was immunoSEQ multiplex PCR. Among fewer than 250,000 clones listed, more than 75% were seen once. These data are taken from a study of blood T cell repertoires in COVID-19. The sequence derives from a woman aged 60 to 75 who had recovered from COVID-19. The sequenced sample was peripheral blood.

The CDR3 loop reads CASSYNGGGGQETQYF. CDR3 coding DNA: TGTGCCAGCAGCTACAACGGGGGTGGAGGCCAAGAGACCCAGTACTTC. The J gene is TRBJ2-5, the V gene TRBV7-3; a weak D match, TRBD2 (6 bases). Per the germline V gene, CDR1 is SGHTA and CDR2 is FQGTGA. The CDR3 length is 16 residues. V was pared by 4 bases and J by 1 base, with 16 bases between.